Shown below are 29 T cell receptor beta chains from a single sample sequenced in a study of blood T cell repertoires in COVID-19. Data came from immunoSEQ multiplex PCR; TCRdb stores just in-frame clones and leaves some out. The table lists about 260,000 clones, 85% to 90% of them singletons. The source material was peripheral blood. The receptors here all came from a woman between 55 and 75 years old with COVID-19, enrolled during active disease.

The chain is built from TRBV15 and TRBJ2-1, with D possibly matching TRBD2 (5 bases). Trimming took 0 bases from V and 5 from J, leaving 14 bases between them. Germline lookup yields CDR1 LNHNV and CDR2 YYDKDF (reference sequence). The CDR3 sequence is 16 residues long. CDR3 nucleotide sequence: TGTGCCACCAGCAGAGATCGAGGGCTAGCAGACAATGAGCAGTTCTTC. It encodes CATSRDRGLADNEQFF.

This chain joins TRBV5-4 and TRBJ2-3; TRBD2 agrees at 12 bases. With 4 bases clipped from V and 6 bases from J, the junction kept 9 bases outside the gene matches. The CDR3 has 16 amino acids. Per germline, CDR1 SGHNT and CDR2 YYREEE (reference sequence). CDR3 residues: CASSPTSGRTADTQYF. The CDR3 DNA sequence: TGTGCCAGCAGCCCGACTAGCGGGAGAACCGCGGATACGCAGTATTTT. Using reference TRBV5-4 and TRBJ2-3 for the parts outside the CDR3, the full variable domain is ETGVTQSPTHLIKTRGQQVTLRCSSQSGHNTVSWYQQALGQGPQFIFQYYREEENGRGNFPPRFSGLQFPNYSSELNVNALELDDSALYLCASSPTSGRTADTQYFGPGTRLTVL.

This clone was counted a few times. CDR3 bases: TGTGCCAGCAGCGAGGGCCACAATCAGCCCCAGCATTTT. This encodes CASSEGHNQPQHF. The rearrangement uses TRBV6-5 and TRBJ1-5; D is uncertain. CDR3 size: 13 residues. Germline CDR1 and CDR2: MNHEY and SVGAGI. The V and J ends lost 6 bases and 3 bases respectively, with 9 bases between them.

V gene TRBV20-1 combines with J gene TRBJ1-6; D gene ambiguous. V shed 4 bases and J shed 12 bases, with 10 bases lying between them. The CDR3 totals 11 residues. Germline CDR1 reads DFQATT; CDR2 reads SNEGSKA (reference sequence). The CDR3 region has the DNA TGCAGTGCTAACATGGGAGAACCCCTCCACTTT. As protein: CSANMGEPLHF.

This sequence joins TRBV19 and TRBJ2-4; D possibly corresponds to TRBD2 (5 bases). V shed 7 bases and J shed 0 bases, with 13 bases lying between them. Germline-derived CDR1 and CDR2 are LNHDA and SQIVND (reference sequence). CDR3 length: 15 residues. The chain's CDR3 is CASISGTLAKNIQYF. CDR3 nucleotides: TGTGCCAGTATCAGCGGAACACTAGCCAAAAACATTCAGTACTTC.

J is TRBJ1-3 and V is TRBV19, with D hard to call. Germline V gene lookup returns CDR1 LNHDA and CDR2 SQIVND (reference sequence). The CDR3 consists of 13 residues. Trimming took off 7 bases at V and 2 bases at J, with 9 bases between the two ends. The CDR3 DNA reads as TGTGCCAGTAACCAGGTTCCTGGAAACACCATATATTTT. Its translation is CASNQVPGNTIYF.

This chain's CDR3 is CASSAGQGVTNTGELFF. CDR3 bases: TGTGCCAGCAGTGCGGGACAGGGTGTTACGAACACCGGGGAGCTGTTTTTT. The chain carries TRBV6-1 and TRBJ2-2; TRBD1 agrees at 9 bases. The CDR3 runs 17 residues. Per the germline V gene, CDR1 is MNHNS and CDR2 is SASEGT. With V trimmed by 4 bases and J by 0 bases, 6 bases remained unmatched.

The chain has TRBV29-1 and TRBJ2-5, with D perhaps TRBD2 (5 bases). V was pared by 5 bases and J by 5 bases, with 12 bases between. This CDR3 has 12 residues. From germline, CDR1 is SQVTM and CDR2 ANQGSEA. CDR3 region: CSVFGVVETQYF. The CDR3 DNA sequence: TGCAGCGTTTTCGGGGTGGTGGAGACCCAGTACTTC. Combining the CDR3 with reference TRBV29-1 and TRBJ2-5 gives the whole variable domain SAVISQKPSRDICQRGTSLTIQCQVDSQVTMMFWYRQQPGQSLTLIATANQGSEATYESGFVIDKFPISRPNLTFSTLTVSNMSPEDSSIYLCSVFGVVETQYFGPGTRLLVL.

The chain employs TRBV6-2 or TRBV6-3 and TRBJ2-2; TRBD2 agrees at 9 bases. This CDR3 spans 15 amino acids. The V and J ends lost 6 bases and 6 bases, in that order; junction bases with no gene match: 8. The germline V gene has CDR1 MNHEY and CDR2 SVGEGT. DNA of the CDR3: TGTGCCAGCAGCCTGGCTAGCGGGAAGGCCGGGGAGCTGTTTTTT. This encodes CASSLASGKAGELFF.

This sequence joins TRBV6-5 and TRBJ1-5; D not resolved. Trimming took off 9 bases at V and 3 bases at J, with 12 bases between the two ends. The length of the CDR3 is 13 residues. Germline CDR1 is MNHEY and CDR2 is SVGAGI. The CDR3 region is CASWQVSNQPQHF. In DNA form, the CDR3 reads TGTGCCAGTTGGCAGGTGTCCAATCAGCCCCAGCATTTT.

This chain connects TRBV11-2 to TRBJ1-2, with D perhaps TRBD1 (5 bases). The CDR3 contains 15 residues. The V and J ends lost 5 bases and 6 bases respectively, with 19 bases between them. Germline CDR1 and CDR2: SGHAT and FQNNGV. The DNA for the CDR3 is TGTGCCAGCAGCCCTTTATCGGGGGGGGTCCATGGCTACACCTTC. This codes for CASSPLSGGVHGYTF.

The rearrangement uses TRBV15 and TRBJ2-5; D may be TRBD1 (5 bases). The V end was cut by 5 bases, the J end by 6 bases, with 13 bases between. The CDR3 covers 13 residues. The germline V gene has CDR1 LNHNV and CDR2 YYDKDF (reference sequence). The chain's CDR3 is CATSEGVAKTQYF. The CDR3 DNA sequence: TGTGCCACCAGCGAAGGGGTGGCGAAGACCCAGTACTTC.

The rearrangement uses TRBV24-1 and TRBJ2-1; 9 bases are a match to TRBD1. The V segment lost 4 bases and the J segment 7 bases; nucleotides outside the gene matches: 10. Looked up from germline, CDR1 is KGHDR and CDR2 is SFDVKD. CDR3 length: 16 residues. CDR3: CATSDPDGQGLNEQFF. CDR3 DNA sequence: TGTGCCACCAGTGACCCCGACGGACAGGGGTTGAATGAGCAGTTCTTC.

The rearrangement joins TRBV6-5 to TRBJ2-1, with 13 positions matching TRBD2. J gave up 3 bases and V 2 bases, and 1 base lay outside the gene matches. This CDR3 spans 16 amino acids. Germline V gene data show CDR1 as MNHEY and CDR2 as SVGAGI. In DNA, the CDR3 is TGTGCCAGCAGTTACCGGACTAGCGGGAGCTACAATGAGCAGTTCTTC. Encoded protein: CASSYRTSGSYNEQFF.

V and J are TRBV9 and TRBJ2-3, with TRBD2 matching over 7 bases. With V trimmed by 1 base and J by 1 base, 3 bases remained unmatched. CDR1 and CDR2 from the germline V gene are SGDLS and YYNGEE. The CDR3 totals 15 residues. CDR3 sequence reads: CASSVLAGGTDTQYF. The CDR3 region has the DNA TGTGCCAGCAGCGTACTGGCGGGAGGCACAGATACGCAGTATTTT.

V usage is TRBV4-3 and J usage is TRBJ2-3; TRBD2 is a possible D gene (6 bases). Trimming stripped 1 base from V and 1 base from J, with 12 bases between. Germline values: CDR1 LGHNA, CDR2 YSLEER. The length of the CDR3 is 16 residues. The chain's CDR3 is CASSQGAEGRTDTQYF. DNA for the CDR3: TGCGCCAGCAGCCAAGGGGCGGAGGGCCGCACAGATACGCAGTATTTT.

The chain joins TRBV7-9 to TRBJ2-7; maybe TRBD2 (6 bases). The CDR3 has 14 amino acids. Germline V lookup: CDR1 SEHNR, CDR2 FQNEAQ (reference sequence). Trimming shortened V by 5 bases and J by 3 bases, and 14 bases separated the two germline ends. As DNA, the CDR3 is TGTGCCAGCAGCCACCGGGACTCGGGCTACGAGCAGTACTTC. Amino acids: CASSHRDSGYEQYF.

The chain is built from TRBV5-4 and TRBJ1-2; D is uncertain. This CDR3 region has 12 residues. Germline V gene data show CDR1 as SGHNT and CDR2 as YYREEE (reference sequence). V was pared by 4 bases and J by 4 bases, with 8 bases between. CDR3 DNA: TGTGCCAGCAGCAGCGGGCTCTATGGCTACACCTTC. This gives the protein CASSSGLYGYTF.

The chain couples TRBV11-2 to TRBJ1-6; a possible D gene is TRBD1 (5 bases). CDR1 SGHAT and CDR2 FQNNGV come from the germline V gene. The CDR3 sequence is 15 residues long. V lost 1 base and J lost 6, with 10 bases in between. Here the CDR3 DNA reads TGTGCCAGCAGCTTAGTAGGCAGGGCTAATTCACCCCTCCACTTT. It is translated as CASSLVGRANSPLHF.

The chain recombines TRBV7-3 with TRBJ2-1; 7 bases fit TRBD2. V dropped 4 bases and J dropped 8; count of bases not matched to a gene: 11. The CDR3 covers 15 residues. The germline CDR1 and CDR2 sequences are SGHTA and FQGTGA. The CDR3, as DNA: TGTGCCAGCAGCTCATTGGGGAGGGCCTTCGATGAGCAGTTCTTC. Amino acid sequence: CASSSLGRAFDEQFF.

The CDR3 protein is CATSSTGSWGYTF. CDR3 in DNA: TGTGCCACCAGCTCCACAGGCTCCTGGGGCTACACCTTC. The V call is TRBV24-1, the J call TRBJ1-2; D is perhaps TRBD1 (5 bases). The CDR3 runs 13 residues. Germline V gene data show CDR1 as KGHDR and CDR2 as SFDVKD. Trimming removed 7 bases at V and 8 bases at J, with 16 bases between.

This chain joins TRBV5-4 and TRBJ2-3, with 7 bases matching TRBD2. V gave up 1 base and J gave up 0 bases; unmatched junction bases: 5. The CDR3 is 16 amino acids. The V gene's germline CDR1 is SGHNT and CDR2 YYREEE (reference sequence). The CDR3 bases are TGTGCCAGCAGCTTGCCGGGACTACCGAGCACAGATACGCAGTATTTT. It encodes CASSLPGLPSTDTQYF.

The DNA for the CDR3 is TGTGCCAGCAGCCTACAAGCAGGGTTGTACGCCGGGGAGCTGTTTTTT. It codes for CASSLQAGLYAGELFF. The V call is TRBV7-3, the J call TRBJ2-2; TRBD1 is a possible D gene (5 bases). V lost 5 bases and J 6 bases, leaving 19 bases between the germline ends. The CDR3 consists of 16 residues. Per the germline V gene, CDR1 is SGHTA and CDR2 is FQGTGA.

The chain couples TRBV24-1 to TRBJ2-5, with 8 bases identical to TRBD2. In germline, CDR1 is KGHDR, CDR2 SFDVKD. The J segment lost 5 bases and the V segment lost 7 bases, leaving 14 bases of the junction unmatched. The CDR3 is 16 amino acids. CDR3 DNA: TGTGCCACCAGCCTCTCCTCTAGCGGGCGGAGGGAGACCCAGTACTTC. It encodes CATSLSSSGRRETQYF.

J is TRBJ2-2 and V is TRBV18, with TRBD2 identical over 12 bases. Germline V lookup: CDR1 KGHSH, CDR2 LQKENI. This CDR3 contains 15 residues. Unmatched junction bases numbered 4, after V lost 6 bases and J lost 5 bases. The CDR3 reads CASSRTSGETGELFF. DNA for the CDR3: TGTGCCAGCTCGCGGACTAGCGGGGAGACCGGGGAGCTGTTTTTT. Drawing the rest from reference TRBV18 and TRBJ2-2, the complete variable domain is NAGVMQNPRHLVRRRGQEARLRCSPMKGHSHVYWYRQLPEEGLKFMVYLQKENIIDESGMPKERFSAEFPKEGPSILRIQQVVRGDSAAYFCASSRTSGETGELFFGEGSRLTVL.

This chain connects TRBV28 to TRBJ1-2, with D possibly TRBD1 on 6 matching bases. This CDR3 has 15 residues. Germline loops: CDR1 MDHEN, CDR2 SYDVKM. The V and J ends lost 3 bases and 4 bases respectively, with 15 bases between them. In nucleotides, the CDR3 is TGTGCCAGCAGTTTGTCCGCACAGGGCCCCTATGGCTACACCTTC. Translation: CASSLSAQGPYGYTF.

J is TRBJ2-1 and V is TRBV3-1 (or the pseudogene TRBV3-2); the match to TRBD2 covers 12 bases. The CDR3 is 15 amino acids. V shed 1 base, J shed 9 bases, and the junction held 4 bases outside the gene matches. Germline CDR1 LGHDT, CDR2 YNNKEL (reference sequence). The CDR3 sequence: CASSQGRLAGVEQFF. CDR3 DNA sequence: TGTGCCAGCAGCCAAGGCCGACTAGCGGGAGTTGAGCAGTTCTTC.

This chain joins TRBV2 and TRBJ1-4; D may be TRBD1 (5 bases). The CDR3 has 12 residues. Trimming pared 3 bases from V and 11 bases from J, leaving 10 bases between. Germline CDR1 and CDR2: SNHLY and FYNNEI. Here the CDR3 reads CASSEERGKLFF. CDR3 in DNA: TGTGCCAGCAGTGAGGAACGGGGGAAACTGTTTTTT.

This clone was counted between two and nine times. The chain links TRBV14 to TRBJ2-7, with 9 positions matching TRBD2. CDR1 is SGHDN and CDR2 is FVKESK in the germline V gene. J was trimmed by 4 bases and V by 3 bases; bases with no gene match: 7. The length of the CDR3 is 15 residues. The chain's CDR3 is CASSQWGGRDYEQYF. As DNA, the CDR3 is TGTGCCAGCAGCCAGTGGGGCGGGAGGGATTACGAGCAGTACTTC.